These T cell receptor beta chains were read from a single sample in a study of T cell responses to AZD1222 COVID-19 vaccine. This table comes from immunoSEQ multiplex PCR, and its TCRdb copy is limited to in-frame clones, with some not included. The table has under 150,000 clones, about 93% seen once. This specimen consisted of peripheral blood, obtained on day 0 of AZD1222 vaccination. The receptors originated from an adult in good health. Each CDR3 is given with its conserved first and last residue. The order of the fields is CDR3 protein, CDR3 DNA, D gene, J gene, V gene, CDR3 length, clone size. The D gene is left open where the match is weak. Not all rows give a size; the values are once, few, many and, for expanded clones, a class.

CDR3aa: CASRAGPYEQYF
CDR3nt: TGTGCCAGTAGGGCAGGGCCCTACGAGCAGTACTTC
d_gene: NA
j_gene: TRBJ2-7
v_gene: TRBV19
len: 12
abundance: once

CDR3aa: CASSSTMTGDTQYF
CDR3nt: TGTGCCAGCAGTTCCACCATGACGGGAGATACGCAGTATTTT
d_gene: NA
j_gene: TRBJ2-3
v_gene: TRBV27
len: 14
abundance: NA

CDR3aa: CASSYIGVSTDTQYF
CDR3nt: TGTGCCAGCAGTTACATCGGTGTCTCCACAGATACGCAGTATTTT
d_gene: NA
j_gene: TRBJ2-3
v_gene: TRBV6-2/TRBV6-3
len: 15
abundance: NA

CDR3aa: CASSQPRGLAGQETQYF
CDR3nt: TGCGCCAGCAGCCAACCTAGGGGGCTAGCGGGTCAGGAGACCCAGTACTTC
d_gene: NA
j_gene: TRBJ2-5
v_gene: TRBV4-1
len: 17
abundance: NA

CDR3aa: CASSYGGQYEQYF
CDR3nt: TGTGCCAGCAGTTACGGAGGACAGTACGAGCAGTACTTC
d_gene: NA
j_gene: TRBJ2-7
v_gene: TRBV6-5
len: 13
abundance: once

CDR3aa: CASSPTPRRGEQYF
CDR3nt: TGTGCCAGCAGCCCCACGCCCCGGCGGGGCGAGCAGTACTTC
d_gene: NA
j_gene: TRBJ2-7
v_gene: TRBV7-3
len: 14
abundance: NA

CDR3aa: CASSQSNSPLHF
CDR3nt: TGTGCCAGCAGCCAATCAAATTCACCCCTCCACTTT
d_gene: NA
j_gene: TRBJ1-6
v_gene: TRBV3-1/TRBV3-2
len: 12
abundance: NA

CDR3aa: CASSPGRSSYEQYF
CDR3nt: TGTGCCAGCAGCCCGGGGCGTAGCTCCTACGAGCAGTACTTC
d_gene: NA
j_gene: TRBJ2-7
v_gene: TRBV7-2
len: 14
abundance: NA

CDR3aa: CASSATTSGGETQYF
CDR3nt: TGTGCCAGCAGCGCAACGACTAGCGGGGGAGAGACCCAGTACTTC
d_gene: TRBD2
j_gene: TRBJ2-5
v_gene: TRBV5-6
len: 15
abundance: NA

CDR3aa: CASARDSPGELFF
CDR3nt: TGCGCCAGCGCCAGGGACTCCCCCGGGGAGCTGTTTTTT
d_gene: NA
j_gene: TRBJ2-2
v_gene: TRBV5-1
len: 13
abundance: NA

CDR3aa: CASSLEGGLYIQYF
CDR3nt: TGTGCCAGCAGCTTAGAGGGGGGCCTGTACATTCAGTACTTC
d_gene: NA
j_gene: TRBJ2-4
v_gene: TRBV7-2
len: 14
abundance: once

CDR3aa: CASSEQGGSYNEQFF
CDR3nt: TGTGCCAGCAGCGAACAGGGCGGTTCCTACAATGAGCAGTTCTTC
d_gene: NA
j_gene: TRBJ2-1
v_gene: TRBV7-6
len: 15
abundance: NA

CDR3aa: CASSPRTSGGDYKNIQYF
CDR3nt: TGTGCCAGCAGCCCCCGGACTAGCGGGGGGGACTATAAAAACATTCAGTACTTC
d_gene: TRBD2
j_gene: TRBJ2-4
v_gene: TRBV7-9
len: 18
abundance: NA

CDR3aa: CASSSGATYNEQFF
CDR3nt: TGTGCCAGCTCAAGCGGGGCAACCTACAATGAGCAGTTCTTC
d_gene: TRBD2
j_gene: TRBJ2-1
v_gene: TRBV18
len: 14
abundance: NA

CDR3aa: CASSTSRDNEQFF
CDR3nt: TGTGCCAGCAGCACTAGTCGGGACAATGAGCAGTTCTTC
d_gene: NA
j_gene: TRBJ2-1
v_gene: TRBV7-2
len: 13
abundance: NA

CDR3aa: CATSREGGLRFHEQFF
CDR3nt: TGTGCCACCAGCAGAGAAGGGGGTCTAAGATTTCATGAGCAGTTCTTC
d_gene: NA
j_gene: TRBJ2-1
v_gene: TRBV15
len: 16
abundance: NA

CDR3aa: CASSQDQRDRVNEQFF
CDR3nt: TGCGCCAGCAGCCAAGATCAGCGAGACAGGGTTAATGAGCAGTTCTTC
d_gene: TRBD1
j_gene: TRBJ2-1
v_gene: TRBV4-3
len: 16
abundance: NA

CDR3aa: CATSREQGVEGYTF
CDR3nt: TGTGCCACCAGCAGGGAACAGGGGGTCGAGGGCTACACCTTC
d_gene: TRBD1
j_gene: TRBJ1-2
v_gene: TRBV15
len: 14
abundance: NA

CDR3aa: CASSQGPQGADTQYF
CDR3nt: TGCGCCAGCAGCCAAGGGCCACAGGGTGCAGATACGCAGTATTTT
d_gene: NA
j_gene: TRBJ2-3
v_gene: TRBV4-1
len: 15
abundance: NA

CDR3aa: CASSYWGGIYEQYF
CDR3nt: TGTGCCAGCAGTTACTGGGGAGGCATCTACGAGCAGTACTTC
d_gene: NA
j_gene: TRBJ2-7
v_gene: TRBV6-2/TRBV6-3
len: 14
abundance: NA